Listed below are T cell receptor beta chains from one sample, sequenced in a study of cytomegalovirus exposure and HLA in healthy donors. Assay used: immunoSEQ multiplex PCR; TCRdb lists only in-frame clones, some missing. This sample has 200,000 to 250,000 clones, with 82% found just once. The specimen was PBMCs. The source of these receptors is a woman between 35 and 50 years old in good health and CMV-seronegative. Each CDR3 is given without its conserved first and last residue. Each record gives: J gene, V gene, CDR3 protein.

TRBJ2-1,TRBV6-6,ASRDSLGNEQF
TRBJ1-1,TRBV5-6,ASSRTPGARNTEAF
TRBJ2-2,TRBV10-2,ATGTSGTTGELF
TRBJ1-1,TRBV6-5,ASSDTDRPEAF
TRBJ2-5,TRBV7-3,ASSLSQGAETQY
TRBJ2-1,TRBV27,ASSILQGYNEQF
TRBJ1-2,TRBV4-1,ASSHSSGTGSYGYT
TRBJ2-1,TRBV19,ASASLDSNEQF
TRBJ2-2,TRBV2,ASSVALSGQGDTGELF
TRBJ2-7,TRBV29-1,SATTGGLEQY
TRBJ2-3,TRBV29-1,SVAPSGADTQY
TRBJ1-2,TRBV7-3,ASSPRQGFRAYGYT
TRBJ2-7,TRBV28,ASEQREETRQY
TRBJ2-7,TRBV5-4,ASSSAGRWPYEQY
TRBJ1-5,TRBV2,ASSKRGGRRSNQPQH
TRBJ2-5,TRBV27,ASSRTSGQETQY
TRBJ1-1,TRBV11-2,ASSLNRGTGTEAF
TRBJ2-1,TRBV10-3,AISETSGIDEQF
TRBJ2-7,TRBV28,ASRSPSGRADEQY
TRBJ1-2,TRBV20-1,SALGRGDYA
TRBJ2-4,TRBV18,ASSSGQGNIQY
TRBJ1-2,TRBV6-5,ASSYDFLLNYGYT
TRBJ2-7,TRBV12-5,ASDKTGGFYEQY
TRBJ2-3,TRBV19,ASIPSGRATDTQY
TRBJ2-7,TRBV18,ASSTSSYEQY
TRBJ1-2,TRBV7-8,ASSLSRVGGYT
TRBJ2-3,TRBV27,ASTRREARDTQY
TRBJ1-2,TRBV4-1,ASSLDRTGSQGYT
TRBJ2-1,TRBV10-3,AISVRLAGFDEQF
TRBJ2-3,TRBV6-5,ASSYGPGQGTDTQY
TRBJ2-5,TRBV2,ASTELAGAGGETQY
TRBJ2-2,TRBV6-5,ASSRLAGYTGELF
TRBJ2-3,TRBV4-1,ASSTRGRDTQY
TRBJ2-1,TRBV11-2,ASRTTRDTLYNEQF
TRBJ2-3,TRBV5-1,ASSPTKGRYSTDTQY
TRBJ1-2,TRBV2,ASDGGQVRYGYT
TRBJ1-2,TRBV6-5,ASSTSWGANYGYT
TRBJ2-1,TRBV29-1,SVGSGTPPYNEQF
TRBJ2-1,TRBV7-6,ASSLGSGYYNEQF